Each of the 18 T cell receptor beta chains below was sequenced from the same sample in a study of regulatory T cells in long-lasting Graves disease. The time point: newly diagnosed GD, antithyroid drugs for less than 3 months. Construction of the TCR library relied on RNA isolated from PBMCs. Library construction for TCR beta used iRepertoire HTBI primers and Arm-PCR of CDR3 regions. TCRdb re-called the multiplex PCR reads through MiXCR, storing one row per CDR3 protein. This table holds about 540,000 distinct CDR3 sequences, roughly 14% found once. The sample was also reused in another study, on T cells in Graves' hyperthyroidism and ophthalmopathy.

The material was peripheral blood mononuclear cells (PBMCs), obtained at new diagnosis, from a patient treated with antithyroid drugs. These receptors were collected from a man aged 30-40 years with Graves disease.

The table lists this clonotype with many counts. The chain carries TRBV25-1 and TRBJ2-5; the match to TRBD2 covers 7 bases. The CDR3 sequence is 16 residues long. V shed 0 bases and J 2 bases; nucleotides not matched to a gene: 6. Germline assignment: CDR1 MGHDK and CDR2 SYGVNS. CDR3 sequence: CASSEYPSGRQETQYF. As DNA, the CDR3 is TGTGCCAGCAGTGAATATCCGTCCGGGAGGCAAGAGACCCAGTACTTC.

The sample holds many counts of this clonotype. The CDR3 sequence is CARGLAGVYEQYF. CDR3 in DNA: TGTGCCAGGGGACTAGCGGGAGTCTACGAGCAGTACTTC. V usage is TRBV6-1 and J usage is TRBJ2-7; 14 positions match TRBD2. Germline V CDR1 and CDR2: MNHNS, SASEGT. The ends lost 9 bases at V and 3 bases at J; junction bases unmatched: 1. This CDR3 region has 13 residues.

This clonotype was seen a few times. V is TRBV9 and J is TRBJ2-3; 7 bases are a match to TRBD2. The CDR3 extends over 15 amino acids. Per germline, CDR1 SGDLS and CDR2 YYNGEE. Unmatched junction bases numbered 6, after V lost 1 base and J lost 4 bases. CDR3 coding DNA: TGTGCCAGCAGCGTACGGGGAGGGTTAGCAGATACGCAGTATTTT. This translates into CASSVRGGLADTQYF.

This clonotype was recorded a few times. J is TRBJ2-1 and V is TRBV29-1; 9 positions agree with TRBD1. Germline values: CDR1 SQVTM, CDR2 ANQGSEA. The CDR3 has 19 amino acids. V shed 7 bases, J shed 0 bases, and the junction held 19 bases outside the gene matches. DNA for the CDR3: TGCAGCGCCCGACCCGGGACAGGGCTCTTCAGGAGCTCCTACAATGAGCAGTTCTTC. It is translated as CSARPGTGLFRSSYNEQFF.

This rearrangement joins TRBV20-1 to TRBJ2-4; D unclear. V dropped 5 bases and J dropped 15 bases, with 17 bases sitting between them. The CDR3 is made up of 11 amino acids. Germline lookup yields CDR1 DFQATT and CDR2 SNEGSKA (reference sequence). The CDR3 sequence is CSAPSDGLPYF. In DNA, the CDR3 is TGCAGTGCTCCATCGGATGGCCTCCCGTACTTC.

This clonotype has ten or more counts. The rearrangement links TRBV6-2 or TRBV6-3 to TRBJ2-5; tentatively, D is TRBD1 (6 bases). V was cut by 5 bases and J by 5 bases, with 27 bases left in between. CDR1 MNHEY and CDR2 SVGEGT come from the germline V gene. This CDR3 is 18 amino acids long. The CDR3 nucleotides are TGTGCCAGCAGTGGGACCTTGGAATGGGACACAGTAGTGGAGACCCAGTACTTC. It specifies CASSGTLEWDTVVETQYF.

This clonotype was counted many times. The V gene is TRBV20-1, the J gene TRBJ2-5; D gene unclear. Germline values: CDR1 DFQATT, CDR2 SNEGSKA (reference sequence). The CDR3 covers 13 residues. V dropped 2 bases and J dropped 4 bases, with 11 bases sitting between them. The CDR3 nucleotides read TGCAGTGCTAGACGCCAGACCGGAGAGACCCAGTACTTC. This sequence encodes CSARRQTGETQYF.

Regarding this clonotype: A much larger clone is a single base away; this may be a read error. The chain employs TRBV5-1 and TRBJ2-3; D is unclear. This CDR3 spans 14 amino acids. From germline, CDR1 is SGHRS and CDR2 YFSETQ. Trimming stripped 9 bases from V and 4 bases from J, with 18 bases between. In DNA, the CDR3 is TGCGCCACTTCGGGCGAGTCTAGGGCAGATACGCAGTATTTT. Translated: CATSGESRADTQYF.

This clonotype has at least ten counts. V and J are TRBV29-1 and TRBJ2-1, with 12 nucleotides matching TRBD2. In germline, CDR1 is SQVTM, CDR2 ANQGSEA. V gave up 6 bases and J gave up 9 bases; unmatched junction bases: 12. The CDR3 contains 15 residues. CDR3 residues: CSVPLTSGGGVEQFF. Written as DNA, the CDR3 is TGCAGCGTCCCCTTGACTAGCGGGGGTGGTGTTGAGCAGTTCTTC.

This clonotype turned up a few times. The chain is built from TRBV10-3 and TRBJ2-3; possible D gene TRBD2, 7 bases. V lost 0 bases to trimming and J lost 3 bases, with 13 bases between them. This CDR3 comprises 16 residues. The germline gives CDR1 ENHRY, CDR2 SYGVKD. The CDR3 here is CAISESSAGATDTQYF. The CDR3 nucleotides read TGTGCCATCAGTGAGTCGAGTGCGGGGGCAACAGATACGCAGTATTTT.

The chain recombines TRBV9 with TRBJ1-2; tentatively, D is TRBD1 (5 bases). Germline assignment: CDR1 SGDLS and CDR2 YYNGEE. The CDR3 totals 13 residues. Trimming cost V 4 bases and J 5 bases, with 12 bases left between them. The DNA of the CDR3 is TGTGCCAGCAGCCCCGGGACTCAATATGGCTACACCTTC. Translating gives CASSPGTQYGYTF. The full variable domain, rest sourced from reference TRBV9 and TRBJ1-2, is DSGVTQTPKHLITATGQRVTLRCSPRSGDLSVYWYQQSLDQGLQFLIQYYNGEERAKGNILERFSAQQFPDLHSELNLSSLELGDSALYFCASSPGTQYGYTFGSGTRLTVV.

This clonotype came up many times. The rearrangement links TRBV5-1 to TRBJ2-3; 9 nucleotides match TRBD2. V shed 2 bases and J 0 bases; nucleotides not matched to a gene: 13. The CDR3 has 19 amino acids. Germline CDR1 SGHRS, CDR2 YFSETQ. The CDR3 nucleotides read TGCGCCAGCAGCTTCGGATTTGGGTCTAGCGGGACTAGCACAGATACGCAGTATTTT. Residues: CASSFGFGSSGTSTDTQYF. The variable domain in full, completed from reference TRBV5-1 and TRBJ2-3, reads KAGVTQTPRYLIKTRGQQVTLSCSPISGHRSVSWYQQTPGQGLQFLFEYFSETQRNKGNFPGRFSGRQFSNSRSEMNVSTLELGDSALYLCASSFGFGSSGTSTDTQYFGPGTRLTVL.

The V and J genes are TRBV9 and TRBJ2-7; D call uncertain. Trimming shortened V by 3 bases and J by 5 bases, and 12 bases separated the two germline ends. This CDR3 is built from 13 residues. Germline V gene lookup returns CDR1 SGDLS and CDR2 YYNGEE. CDR3 DNA sequence: TGTGCCAGCAGCGCTGGCTCGCCCGACGAGCAGTACTTC. It is translated as CASSAGSPDEQYF.

This clonotype was counted ten times or more. The chain has TRBV14 and TRBJ1-5; D gene unclear. The V gene lost 3 bases and the J gene lost 5 bases, with 8 bases spanning the gap. CDR1 is SGHDN and CDR2 is FVKESK in the germline V gene. The CDR3 loop spans 13 amino acids. CDR3 nucleotides: TGTGCCAGCAGCCACAGAGTTTATCAGCCCCAGCATTTT. Its protein is CASSHRVYQPQHF.

This rearrangement joins TRBV6-2 or TRBV6-3 to TRBJ1-2; TRBD1 matches 7 bases. The V gene end was trimmed by 5 bases and the J gene end by 7 bases; junction bases not matched to a gene: 10. Germline V gene data show CDR1 as MNHEY and CDR2 as SVGEGT. The CDR3 consists of 14 residues. The CDR3 spells CASSEVQGVAGYTF. The CDR3 DNA reads as TGTGCCAGCAGTGAAGTTCAGGGGGTTGCTGGCTACACCTTC.

There are many counts of this clonotype. V and J are TRBV29-1 and TRBJ1-2; 7 bases map to TRBD1. This CDR3 has 13 amino acids. The V segment lost 7 bases and the J segment 2 bases; nucleotides outside the gene matches: 7. From germline, CDR1 is SQVTM and CDR2 ANQGSEA. The CDR3 nucleotides read TGCAGCGCTAAGGGCAGGGGGAACTATGGCTACACCTTC. Protein sequence: CSAKGRGNYGYTF.

Note on this clonotype: At one end, the junction sequence differs from germline, possibly due to a read error. The chain links TRBV6-1 to TRBJ1-3, with D tentatively TRBD1 (6 bases). The V gene's germline CDR1 is MNHNS and CDR2 SASEGT. This CDR3 is 16 amino acids long. The CDR3 is CASAWDKSYSGNTTYF. CDR3 DNA sequence: TGTGCCAGCGCCTGGGACAAAAGCTACTCTGGAAACACCACATATTTT.

This clonotype was seen only a few times. The gene calls are TRBV20-1 and TRBJ2-3; TRBD1 matches at 10 bases. Per the germline V gene, CDR1 is DFQATT and CDR2 is SNEGSKA (reference sequence). The CDR3 is 17 residues long. The V gene end was trimmed by 6 bases and the J gene end by 2 bases; junction bases not matched to a gene: 14. CDR3 nucleotide sequence: TGCAGTGCCCCGGACCTGACAGGGGGCGCGCACACAGATACGCAGTATTTT. This translates into CSAPDLTGGAHTDTQYF.